This TCR beta chain stems from a study of blood T cell repertoires in COVID-19. This CDR3 has 15 residues. Per the germline V gene, CDR1 is SGHDN and CDR2 is FVKESK. The V gene end was trimmed by 4 bases and the J gene end by 7 bases; junction bases not matched to a gene: 7. Using immunoSEQ multiplex PCR, the repertoire was profiled, and TCRdb retains in-frame clones only, with some absent. The sample holds around 230,000 clones, around nine tenths seen once. This TCR derives from a man between 40 and 49 years old with acute or convalescent COVID-19. Sequencing was done on a sample of peripheral blood. V gene TRBV14 combines with J gene TRBJ2-2, with 9 bases that match TRBD1. CDR3 sequence: CASSREQGAIGELFF. DNA for the CDR3: TGTGCCAGCAGCCGGGAACAGGGGGCTATCGGGGAGCTGTTTTTT.